These T cell receptor beta chains were read from a single sample in a study of cytomegalovirus exposure and HLA in healthy donors. The data were produced by immunoSEQ multiplex PCR, yet TCRdb's version contains in-frame clones alone and is incomplete. In the table there are 100,000 or so clones, 65% to 90% of which are singletons. Sequenced input: PBMCs. These receptors were collected from a man aged 25-40 years in good health and CMV-seropositive. The CDR3 runs from the conserved cysteine through the conserved F or W.

v_gene: TRBV7-7
j_gene: TRBJ2-5
CDR3aa: CASSLDYRGEETQYF

v_gene: TRBV6-5
j_gene: TRBJ2-7
CDR3aa: CASTRGDSGAYEQYF

v_gene: TRBV9
j_gene: TRBJ2-1
CDR3aa: CASSVEAGVNNEQFF

v_gene: TRBV5-8
j_gene: TRBJ2-7
CDR3aa: CASSEHRRGVYEQYF

v_gene: TRBV5-1
j_gene: TRBJ1-3
CDR3aa: CASSLAGSGNTIYF

v_gene: TRBV6-6
j_gene: TRBJ1-5
CDR3aa: CASSYSEHQPQHF

v_gene: TRBV27
j_gene: TRBJ2-1
CDR3aa: CASRGLAGGPYSEQFF

v_gene: TRBV4-1
j_gene: TRBJ2-7
CDR3aa: CASSQALIYEQYF

v_gene: TRBV18
j_gene: TRBJ2-1
CDR3aa: CASSPPQQVHNEQFF

v_gene: TRBV10-3
j_gene: TRBJ1-1
CDR3aa: CAISGSQVPTEAFF

v_gene: TRBV6-5
j_gene: TRBJ2-1
CDR3aa: CASTTSGAGNEQFF

v_gene: TRBV6-6
j_gene: TRBJ2-7
CDR3aa: CASSLTGTGVNEQYF

v_gene: TRBV18
j_gene: TRBJ2-7
CDR3aa: CASSPKQTLTYEQYF

v_gene: TRBV15
j_gene: TRBJ1-4
CDR3aa: CATSKDRGWSEKLFF

v_gene: TRBV19
j_gene: TRBJ2-1
CDR3aa: CASKTSGRVYNEQFF

v_gene: TRBV5-6
j_gene: TRBJ1-2
CDR3aa: CASSPTGMGPTGDGYTF

v_gene: TRBV10-3
j_gene: TRBJ1-6
CDR3aa: CAISESSQFSSPLHF

v_gene: TRBV19
j_gene: TRBJ2-7
CDR3aa: CASSIGGSLPYEQYF

v_gene: TRBV28
j_gene: TRBJ1-2
CDR3aa: CASSLRGRNYGYTF

v_gene: TRBV18
j_gene: TRBJ2-2
CDR3aa: CASSRLRDTGELFF

v_gene: TRBV6-1
j_gene: TRBJ2-7
CDR3aa: CASRYRESYEQYF

v_gene: TRBV7-2
j_gene: TRBJ1-4
CDR3aa: CASRGGFWLGGGEKLFF

v_gene: TRBV18
j_gene: TRBJ1-1
CDR3aa: CASSLDIGRPEAFF

v_gene: TRBV18
j_gene: TRBJ2-1
CDR3aa: CASSPLGKVPYNEQFF

v_gene: TRBV4-3
j_gene: TRBJ2-3
CDR3aa: CASSQDIYGGKADTQYF

v_gene: TRBV7-9
j_gene: TRBJ2-3
CDR3aa: CASSLSQGITDTQYF

v_gene: TRBV7-8
j_gene: TRBJ1-1
CDR3aa: CASSLRQTMNTEAFF

v_gene: TRBV14
j_gene: TRBJ1-4
CDR3aa: CASSQVPGGSANEKLFF

v_gene: TRBV29-1
j_gene: .
CDR3aa: CSVEVLGTGSSYEQYF

v_gene: TRBV27
j_gene: TRBJ2-7
CDR3aa: CASSSRGRNYEQYF

v_gene: TRBV14
j_gene: TRBJ2-5
CDR3aa: CASSQVGTSGETQYF

v_gene: TRBV13
j_gene: TRBJ2-1
CDR3aa: CASSYRSKSGRMSEQFF

v_gene: TRBV6-5
j_gene: TRBJ1-1
CDR3aa: CASNAGANTEAFF

v_gene: TRBV27
j_gene: TRBJ1-5
CDR3aa: CASSFGFGQPQHF

v_gene: TRBV5-4
j_gene: TRBJ2-6
CDR3aa: CASSLGPAGASGGANVLTF

v_gene: TRBV27
j_gene: TRBJ1-2
CDR3aa: CASSPRRDRGGGDYGYTF

v_gene: TRBV5-1
j_gene: TRBJ1-1
CDR3aa: CASSLGTGWVTEAFF

v_gene: TRBV28
j_gene: TRBJ1-2
CDR3aa: CASSFVGRDSIYGYTF

v_gene: TRBV7-6
j_gene: TRBJ2-7
CDR3aa: CASSFRAHEQYF

v_gene: TRBV5-1
j_gene: TRBJ2-1
CDR3aa: CASSVGLAGVFYNEQFF

v_gene: TRBV4-1
j_gene: TRBJ2-3
CDR3aa: CASSQVGWREGQTDTQYF

v_gene: TRBV18
j_gene: TRBJ2-5
CDR3aa: CASSGREGETQYF

v_gene: TRBV7-2
j_gene: TRBJ2-3
CDR3aa: CASSPREAGGGSDTQYF

v_gene: TRBV18
j_gene: TRBJ1-2
CDR3aa: CASSPGSEANYGYTF

v_gene: TRBV30
j_gene: TRBJ1-2
CDR3aa: CAWSVRGKANYGYTF

v_gene: TRBV30
j_gene: TRBJ2-5
CDR3aa: CAVSPLATQETQYF

v_gene: TRBV6-1
j_gene: TRBJ2-5
CDR3aa: CASSAFQETQYF

v_gene: TRBV7-6
j_gene: TRBJ1-4
CDR3aa: CASSLGGQGTNEKLFF

v_gene: TRBV30
j_gene: TRBJ1-2
CDR3aa: CAWRPGVGYTF

v_gene: TRBV7-2
j_gene: .
CDR3aa: CASSLAHGGSGSYEQYF

v_gene: TRBV30
j_gene: TRBJ1-2
CDR3aa: CAWIGRNYGYTF

v_gene: TRBV30
j_gene: TRBJ1-1
CDR3aa: CAWGTETRGRRAFF

v_gene: TRBV21-1
j_gene: TRBJ2-7
CDR3aa: CASSVKQGGYEQYF

v_gene: TRBV14
j_gene: TRBJ2-2
CDR3aa: CASSQSRGPSGELFF

v_gene: TRBV5-6
j_gene: TRBJ1-4
CDR3aa: CASSLDNGAAREKLFF

v_gene: TRBV29-1
j_gene: TRBJ2-7
CDR3aa: CSVGNYEQYF

v_gene: TRBV28
j_gene: TRBJ1-5
CDR3aa: CASTQIPGQGDNQPQHF

v_gene: TRBV7-6
j_gene: TRBJ2-5
CDR3aa: CATAVFRGTWQETQYF

v_gene: TRBV28
j_gene: TRBJ2-7
CDR3aa: CASSLGGKAYEQYF